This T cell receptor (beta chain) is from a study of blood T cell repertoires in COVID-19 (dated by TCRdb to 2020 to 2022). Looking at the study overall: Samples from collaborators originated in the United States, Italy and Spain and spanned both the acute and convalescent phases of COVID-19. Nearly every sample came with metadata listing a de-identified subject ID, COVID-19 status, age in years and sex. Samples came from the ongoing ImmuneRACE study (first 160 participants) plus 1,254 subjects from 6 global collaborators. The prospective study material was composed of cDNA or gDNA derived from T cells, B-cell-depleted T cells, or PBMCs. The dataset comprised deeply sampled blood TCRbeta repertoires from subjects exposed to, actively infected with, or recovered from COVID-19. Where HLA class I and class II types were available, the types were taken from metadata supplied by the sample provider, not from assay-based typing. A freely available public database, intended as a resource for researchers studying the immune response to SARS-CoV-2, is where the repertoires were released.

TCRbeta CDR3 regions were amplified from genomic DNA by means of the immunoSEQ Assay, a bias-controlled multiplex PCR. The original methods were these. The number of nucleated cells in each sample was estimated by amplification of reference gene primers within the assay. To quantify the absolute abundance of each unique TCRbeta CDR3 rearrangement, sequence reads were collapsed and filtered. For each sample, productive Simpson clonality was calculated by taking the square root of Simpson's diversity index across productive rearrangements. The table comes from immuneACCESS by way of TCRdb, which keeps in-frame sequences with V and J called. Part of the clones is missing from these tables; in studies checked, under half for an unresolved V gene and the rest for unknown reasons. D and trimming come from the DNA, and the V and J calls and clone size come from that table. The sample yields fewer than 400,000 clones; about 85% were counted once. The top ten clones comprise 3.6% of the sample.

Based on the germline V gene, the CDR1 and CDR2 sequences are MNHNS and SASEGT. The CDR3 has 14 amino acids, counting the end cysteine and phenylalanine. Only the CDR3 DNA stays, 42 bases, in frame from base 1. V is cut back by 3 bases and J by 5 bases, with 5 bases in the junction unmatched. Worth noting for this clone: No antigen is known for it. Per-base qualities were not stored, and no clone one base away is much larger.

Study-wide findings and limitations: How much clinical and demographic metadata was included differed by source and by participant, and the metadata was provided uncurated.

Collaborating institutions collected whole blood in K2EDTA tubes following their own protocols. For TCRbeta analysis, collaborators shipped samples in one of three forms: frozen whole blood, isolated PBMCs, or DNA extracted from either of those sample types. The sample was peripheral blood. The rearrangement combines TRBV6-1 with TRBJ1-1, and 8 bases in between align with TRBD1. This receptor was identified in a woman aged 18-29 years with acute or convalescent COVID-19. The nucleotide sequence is TGTGCCAGCAGTGACGACAGGGGATGGACTGAAGCTTTCTTT. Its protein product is CASSDDRGWTEAFF.